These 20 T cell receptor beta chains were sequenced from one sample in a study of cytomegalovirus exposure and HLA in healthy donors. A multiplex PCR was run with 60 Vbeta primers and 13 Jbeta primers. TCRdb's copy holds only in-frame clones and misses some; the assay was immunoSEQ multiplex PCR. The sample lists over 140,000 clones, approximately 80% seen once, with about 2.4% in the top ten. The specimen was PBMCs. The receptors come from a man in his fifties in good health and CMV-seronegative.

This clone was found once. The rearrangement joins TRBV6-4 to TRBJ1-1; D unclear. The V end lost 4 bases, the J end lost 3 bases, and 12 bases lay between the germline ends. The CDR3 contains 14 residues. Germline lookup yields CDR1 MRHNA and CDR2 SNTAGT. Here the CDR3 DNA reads TGTGCCAGCAGTGTCGACCAGCGGGACACTGAAGCTTTCTTT. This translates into CASSVDQRDTEAFF.

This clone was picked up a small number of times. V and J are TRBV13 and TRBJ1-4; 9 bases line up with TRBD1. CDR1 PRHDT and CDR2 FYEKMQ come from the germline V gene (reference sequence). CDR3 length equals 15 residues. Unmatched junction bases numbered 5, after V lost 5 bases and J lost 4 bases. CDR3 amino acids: CASSNRGQVNEKLFF. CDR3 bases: TGTGCCAGCAGCAACAGGGGGCAAGTTAATGAAAAACTGTTTTTT. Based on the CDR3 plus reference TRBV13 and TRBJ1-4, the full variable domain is AAGVIQSPRHLIKEKRETATLKCYPIPRHDTVYWYQQGPGQDPQFLISFYEKMQSDKGSIPDRFSAQQFSDYHSELNMSSLELGDSALYFCASSNRGQVNEKLFFGSGTQLSVL.

The CDR3 loop reads CASSPDRAPARRPQHF. CDR3 DNA sequence: TGTGCCAGCTCACCAGACAGGGCCCCGGCAAGGCGGCCCCAGCATTTT. The V gene is TRBV18, the J gene TRBJ1-5, with TRBD1 matching 7 bases. CDR1 and CDR2 (germline): KGHSH, LQKENI. The CDR3 loop spans 16 amino acids. V lost 2 bases and J lost 9; bases outside the gene matches: 13.

CDR3 nucleotide sequence: TGCAGCGTTGAACTTAATAATGAAAAACTGTTTTTT. Amino acid sequence: CSVELNNEKLFF. The chain links TRBV29-1 to TRBJ1-4; D gene unclear. V gave up 2 bases and J gave up 4 bases, with 5 bases separating them. CDR1 is SQVTM and CDR2 is ANQGSEA in the germline V gene. This CDR3 spans 12 amino acids.

CDR3 region: CASSQGVRPTGSSGANVLTF. CDR3 nucleotide sequence: TGCGCCAGCAGCCAGGGAGTGCGACCGACGGGATCCTCTGGGGCCAACGTCCTGACTTTC. The rearrangement joins TRBV4-1 to TRBJ2-6, with a possible D match to TRBD2 (5 bases). The CDR3 covers 20 residues. Germline CDR1 reads MGHRA; CDR2 reads YSYEKL. The V and J ends lost 3 bases and 0 bases respectively, with 21 bases between them.

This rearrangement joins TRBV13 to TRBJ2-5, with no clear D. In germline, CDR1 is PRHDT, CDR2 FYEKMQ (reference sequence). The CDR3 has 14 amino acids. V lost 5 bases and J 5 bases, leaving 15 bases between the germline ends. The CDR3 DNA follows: TGTGCCAGCAGCAATCGAGCCTCTGTGGAGACCCAGTACTTC. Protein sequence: CASSNRASVETQYF.

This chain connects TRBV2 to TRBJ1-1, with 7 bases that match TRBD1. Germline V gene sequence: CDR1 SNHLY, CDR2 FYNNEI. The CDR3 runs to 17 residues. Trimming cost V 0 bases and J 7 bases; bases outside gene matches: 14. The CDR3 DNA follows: TGTGCCAGCAGTGAAGCGCTTCTAAGAACAGGGGCGGATGAAGCTTTCTTT. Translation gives CASSEALLRTGADEAFF. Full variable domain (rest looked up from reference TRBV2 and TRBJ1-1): EPEVTQTPSHQVTQMGQEVILRCVPISNHLYFYWYRQILGQKVEFLVSFYNNEISEKSEIFDDQFSVERPDGSNFTLKIRSTKLEDSAMYFCASSEALLRTGADEAFFGQGTRLTVV.

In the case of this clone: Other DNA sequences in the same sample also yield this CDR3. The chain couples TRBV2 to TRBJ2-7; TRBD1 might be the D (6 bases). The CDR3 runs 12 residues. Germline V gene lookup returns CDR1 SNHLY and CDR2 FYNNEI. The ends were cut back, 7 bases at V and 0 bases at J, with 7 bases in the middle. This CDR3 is CASKGDSYEQYF. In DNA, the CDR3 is TGTGCCAGCAAGGGGGACTCCTACGAGCAGTACTTC.

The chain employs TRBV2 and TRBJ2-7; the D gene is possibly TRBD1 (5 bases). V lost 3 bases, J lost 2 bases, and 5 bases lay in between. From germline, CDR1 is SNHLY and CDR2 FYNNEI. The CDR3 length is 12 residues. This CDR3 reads CASSDRAYEQYF. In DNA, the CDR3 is TGTGCCAGCAGTGACAGGGCCTACGAGCAGTACTTC.

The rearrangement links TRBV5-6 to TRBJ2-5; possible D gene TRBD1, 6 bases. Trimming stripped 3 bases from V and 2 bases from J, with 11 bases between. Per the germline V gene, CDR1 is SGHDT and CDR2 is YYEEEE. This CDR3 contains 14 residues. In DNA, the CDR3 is TGTGCCAGCAGCTCAGGGACACCTCAAGAGACCCAGTACTTC. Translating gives CASSSGTPQETQYF.

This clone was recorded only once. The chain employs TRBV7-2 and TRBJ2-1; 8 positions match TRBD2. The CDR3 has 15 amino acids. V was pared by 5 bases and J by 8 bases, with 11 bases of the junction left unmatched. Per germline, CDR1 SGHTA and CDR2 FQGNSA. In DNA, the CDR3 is TGTGCCAGCAGCCCCTCTAGCGGGCCTTCCGATGAGCAGTTCTTC. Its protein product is CASSPSSGPSDEQFF. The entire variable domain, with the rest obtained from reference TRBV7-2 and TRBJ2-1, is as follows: GAGVSQSPSNKVTEKGKDVELRCDPISGHTALYWYRQSLGQGLEFLIYFQGNSAPDKSGLPSDRFSAERTGGSVSTLTIQRTQQEDSAVYLCASSPSSGPSDEQFFGPGTRLTVL.

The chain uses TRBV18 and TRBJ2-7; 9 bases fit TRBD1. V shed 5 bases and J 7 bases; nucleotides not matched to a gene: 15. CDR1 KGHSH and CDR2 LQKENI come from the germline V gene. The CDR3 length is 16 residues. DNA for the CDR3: TGTGCCAGCTCATTTCCTTCCGGGACAGGGTTGGGGGAGCAGTACTTC. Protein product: CASSFPSGTGLGEQYF.

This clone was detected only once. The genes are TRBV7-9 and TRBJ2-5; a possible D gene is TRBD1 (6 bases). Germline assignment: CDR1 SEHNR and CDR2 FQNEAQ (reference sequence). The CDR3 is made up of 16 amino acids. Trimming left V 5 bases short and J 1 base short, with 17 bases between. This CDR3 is CASSPVGTPTQETQYF. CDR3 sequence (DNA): TGTGCCAGCAGCCCGGTTGGGACACCCACCCAAGAGACCCAGTACTTC.

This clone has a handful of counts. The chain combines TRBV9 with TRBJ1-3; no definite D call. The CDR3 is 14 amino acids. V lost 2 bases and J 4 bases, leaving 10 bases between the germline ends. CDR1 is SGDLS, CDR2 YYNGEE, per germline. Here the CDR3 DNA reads TGTGCCAGCAGCGTCGGAGATTCGGGAAACACCATATATTTT. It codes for CASSVGDSGNTIYF.

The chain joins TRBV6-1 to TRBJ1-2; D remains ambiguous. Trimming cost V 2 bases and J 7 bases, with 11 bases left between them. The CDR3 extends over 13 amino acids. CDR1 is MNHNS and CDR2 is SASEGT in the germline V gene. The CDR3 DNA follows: TGTGCCAGCAGTGAAAGTCCAGGCTTTGGCTACACCTTC. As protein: CASSESPGFGYTF.

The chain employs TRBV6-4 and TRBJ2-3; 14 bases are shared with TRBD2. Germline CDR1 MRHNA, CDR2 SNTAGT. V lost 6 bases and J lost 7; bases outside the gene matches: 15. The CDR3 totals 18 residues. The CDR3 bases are TGTGCCAGCAGCCTGGGACTAGCGGGGGCTGGGGGGCCATATACGCAGTATTTT. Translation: CASSLGLAGAGGPYTQYF.

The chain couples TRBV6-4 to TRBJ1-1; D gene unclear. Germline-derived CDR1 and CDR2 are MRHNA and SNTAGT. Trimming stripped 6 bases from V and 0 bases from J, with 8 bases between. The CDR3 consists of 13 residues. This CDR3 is CASSPDMNTEAFF. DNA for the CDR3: TGTGCCAGCAGCCCAGACATGAACACTGAAGCTTTCTTT.

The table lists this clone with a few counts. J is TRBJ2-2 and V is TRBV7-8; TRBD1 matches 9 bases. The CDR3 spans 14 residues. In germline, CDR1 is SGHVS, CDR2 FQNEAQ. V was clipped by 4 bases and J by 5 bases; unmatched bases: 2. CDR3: CASSWGQGTGELFF. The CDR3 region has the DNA TGTGCCAGCAGCTGGGGACAGGGTACCGGGGAGCTGTTTTTT.

The CDR3 loop is CASSRPRGTGNTGELFF. The CDR3 DNA reads TGCGCCAGCAGCCGACCCCGTGGGACAGGGAATACCGGGGAGCTGTTTTTT. The rearrangement uses TRBV4-1 and TRBJ2-2; TRBD1 agrees at 9 bases. CDR1 and CDR2 from the germline V gene are MGHRA and YSYEKL. V was clipped by 4 bases and J by 5 bases; unmatched bases: 11. The CDR3 loop spans 17 amino acids.

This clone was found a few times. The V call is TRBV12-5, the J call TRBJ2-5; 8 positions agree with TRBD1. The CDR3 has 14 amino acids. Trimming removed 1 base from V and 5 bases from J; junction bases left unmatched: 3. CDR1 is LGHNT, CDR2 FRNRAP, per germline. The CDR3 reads CASGLGQGYETQYF. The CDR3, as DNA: TGTGCTAGTGGTTTGGGACAGGGGTACGAGACCCAGTACTTC. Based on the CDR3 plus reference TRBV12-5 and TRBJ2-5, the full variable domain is DARVTQTPRHKVTEMGQEVTMRCQPILGHNTVFWYRQTMMQGLELLAYFRNRAPLDDSGMPKDRFSAEMPDATLATLKIQPSEPRDSAVYFCASGLGQGYETQYFGPGTRLLVL.